The 9 T cell receptor beta chains given below trace back to one sample, sequenced in a study of Ad26.COV2.S vaccination and SARS-CoV-2 variants. Profiled with immunoSEQ multiplex PCR; TCRdb holds only in-frame clones, not every one. The sample records roughly 460,000 clones, approximately 90% being singletons. The treatment denotes: about 20 received Ad26.COV2.S at low or high dose, single or two shots; several received placebo; per-sample allocation not given. Material that was analyzed had been drawn on day 63 after the first vaccine or placebo injection. The input for sequencing was peripheral blood, taken in a trial of Ad26.COV2.S vaccine versus placebo. The origin of the receptors is a person between 18 and 59 years old who received the Ad26.COV2.S COVID-19 vaccine or a placebo.

For this clone: In the same sample, other DNA sequences code for this CDR3. The J gene is TRBJ2-3, the V gene TRBV5-1, with TRBD1 matching over 7 bases. V lost 4 bases to trimming and J lost 1 base; unmatched junction nucleotides: 3. The germline V gene encodes CDR1 SGHRS and CDR2 YFSETQ. This CDR3 is built from 14 residues. CDR3 sequence: CASSPGQGTDTQYF. The CDR3 DNA reads TGCGCCAGCAGCCCCGGACAGGGCACAGATACGCAGTATTTT.

This chain joins TRBV21-1 and TRBJ1-2. TRBV21-1 is marked as a pseudogene. The CDR3 length is 13 residues. The CDR3 region is CASSKVLEGGYTF. CDR3 in DNA: TGTGCCAGCAGCAAAGTGCTCGAGGGTGGCTACACCTTC.

This clone turned up a few times. V usage is TRBV2 and J usage is TRBJ2-1; D gene uncertain. The CDR3 loop spans 13 amino acids. CDR1 is SNHLY, CDR2 FYNNEI, per germline. V lost 6 bases and J lost 8, with 14 bases in between. CDR3: CASRDPLDDEQFF. The CDR3 DNA reads as TGTGCCAGCAGGGACCCTCTAGACGATGAGCAGTTCTTC.

To note about this clone: Compared with germline, one end of the junction differs, possibly owing to a read error. V usage is TRBV5-3 and J usage is TRBJ1-2, with D perhaps TRBD1 (5 bases). TRBV5-3 is an ORF; its function is uncertain. The CDR3 consists of 9 residues. The CDR3 here is CARSGTQYF. The CDR3 region has the DNA TGTGCCAGGAGTGGGACTCAATACTTC.

The chain employs TRBV11-1 and TRBJ2-1, with 7 bases identical to TRBD2. This CDR3 region has 15 residues. Trimming took 6 bases from V and 5 from J; bases not matched to a gene: 10. CDR1 is SGHAT and CDR2 is FQDESV in the germline V gene (reference sequence). This CDR3 reads CASRPPAGVNNEQFF. The CDR3 nucleotides read TGTGCCAGCAGGCCCCCGGCGGGAGTTAACAATGAGCAGTTCTTC.

The V and J genes are TRBV14 and TRBJ2-7; 10 bases line up with TRBD1. CDR1 and CDR2 (germline): SGHDN, FVKESK. J gave up 3 bases and V 3 bases, and 8 bases lay outside the gene matches. The CDR3 runs 16 residues. Here the CDR3 reads CASSQTSGTGDYEQYF. In DNA form, the CDR3 reads TGTGCCAGCAGCCAGACTTCCGGGACAGGGGACTACGAGCAGTACTTC.

The rearrangement joins TRBV5-4 to TRBJ2-1; TRBD2 might be the D (6 bases). The CDR3 is 17 amino acids. In germline, CDR1 is SGHNT, CDR2 YYREEE (reference sequence). The V end lost 3 bases, the J end lost 1 base, and 17 bases lay between the germline ends. The CDR3 region has the DNA TGTGCCAGCAGCTCCTTATCGGGGGAGCGGTCCTACAATGAGCAGTTCTTC. Amino acid sequence: CASSSLSGERSYNEQFF.

The V gene is TRBV10-2, the J gene TRBJ2-5, with 9 bases that match TRBD2. The CDR3 has 15 amino acids. The ends lost 2 bases at V and 5 bases at J; junction bases unmatched: 6. Germline CDR1 reads WSHSY; CDR2 reads SAAADI. The CDR3 loop is CASSEAGGRYETQYF. Written as DNA, the CDR3 is TGCGCCAGCAGTGAGGCGGGAGGGCGGTATGAGACCCAGTACTTC.

The chain joins TRBV7-9 to TRBJ1-2; D possibly corresponds to TRBD1 (5 bases). In germline, CDR1 is SEHNR, CDR2 FQNEAQ (reference sequence). The CDR3 has 15 amino acids. Trimming pared 3 bases from V and 1 base from J, leaving 12 bases between. The CDR3 sequence is CASSFGAGINYGYTF. For the CDR3, the DNA is TGTGCCAGCAGCTTCGGGGCGGGGATTAACTATGGCTACACCTTC.